Sequencing of this T cell receptor beta chain was carried out in a study of PD-1 blockade in classical Hodgkin lymphoma. Method: immunoSEQ multiplex PCR; TCRdb's copy keeps in-frame clones and lacks some. The sample lists roughly 40,000 clones; approximately 87% were seen once. In the case of this clone: What it recognizes is unknown.

This CDR3 spans 17 amino acids. Germline loops: CDR1 MNHEY, CDR2 SMNVEV (reference sequence). Trimming left V 3 bases short and J 5 bases short, with 20 bases between. Patients all relapsed after autologous stem cell transplantation, and there was variation in brentuximab vedotin exposure. When best responses were assessed, they were complete response, partial response or progressive disease. General observations from the study: Anyone who began nivolumab under 1 year after ASCT was excluded. Sources of repertoire differences remain undefined, possibly disease activity or prior therapy. When set against healthy donors, newly diagnosed patients were reported to show lower baseline TCR diversity.

This rearrangement joins TRBV27 to TRBJ2-1; D perhaps matches TRBD2 (5 bases). This receptor was obtained from a human donor with classical Hodgkin lymphoma. This sample comprised peripheral blood mononuclear cells (PBMCs), obtained at baseline. CDR3: CASSLHGEPTTNNEQFF. CDR3 DNA: TGTGCCAGCAGTTTGCACGGGGAGCCGACTACTAACAATGAGCAGTTCTTC.